The 31 T cell receptor beta chains given below trace back to one sample, sequenced in a study of CXCR3-negative and CXCR3-positive naive CD8 T cells. TRB cDNA libraries were made by UMI-labeled 5' RACE. TCRdb processed the 5' RACE reads again and assigns one entry to each CDR3 protein, with no DNA. The specimen's table records some 66,000 distinct CDR3 sequences. Material: naive CXCR3- CD8+ T cells from blood. The subset denotes: CD45RO-CCR7+CD27+CD95- naive CD8+ T cells lacking CXCR3 (TNR3-). The receptor set was obtained from a human donor in good health. Some clones in this sample may be carry-over from other donors' samples.

J is TRBJ2-3 and V is TRBV6-5. The CDR3 consists of 16 residues. CDR1 and CDR2 from the germline V gene are MNHEY and SVGAGI. This CDR3 is CASSSPTGAGTDTQYF.

The chain couples TRBV30 to TRBJ1-6; with no DNA, the TCRdb D assignment of TRBD1 cannot be verified. The CDR3 length is 14 residues. Germline V gives CDR1 GTSNPN, CDR2 SVGIG (reference sequence). CDR3 region: CAWAGTGGGSPLHF.

V gene TRBV6-2 or TRBV6-3 combines with J gene TRBJ2-5; as DNA is missing, the TRBD2 call by TCRdb cannot be tested. This CDR3 has 14 residues. Germline values: CDR1 MNHEY, CDR2 SVGEGT. The CDR3 sequence is CASSLSGPREAQYF.

The chain uses TRBV29-1 and TRBJ2-7; without DNA, the TCRdb call of TRBD2 cannot be checked. CDR1 SQVTM and CDR2 ANQGSEA come from the germline V gene. This CDR3 spans 16 amino acids. The CDR3 protein is CSVVSSEGIVSAEQYF.

The chain carries TRBV4-1 and TRBJ2-1; TCRdb returns TRBD2, unconfirmable since there is no DNA. This CDR3 has 17 amino acids. Germline-derived CDR1 and CDR2 are MGHRA and YSYEKL. CDR3 loop: CASSQFGTTGDVDEQFF.

The chain combines TRBV28 with TRBJ1-2; TCRdb calls TRBD1, which cannot be checked without DNA. Germline CDR1 and CDR2: MDHEN and SYDVKM. This CDR3 has 18 amino acids. This CDR3 reads CASSLLGRDSEENYGYTF.

The CDR3 loop reads CASSFGLGAEAFF. The gene calls are TRBV7-6 and TRBJ1-1; without DNA, the TCRdb call of TRBD1 cannot be checked. Germline values: CDR1 SGHVS, CDR2 FNYEAQ. The CDR3 contains 13 residues.

The chain couples TRBV7-3 to TRBJ2-3; without DNA, the TCRdb call of TRBD1 cannot be checked. The CDR3 has 15 amino acids. CDR1 SGHTA and CDR2 FQGTGA come from the germline V gene. The CDR3 sequence is CASSVSGGQGDTQYF.

V is TRBV6-2 or TRBV6-3 and J is TRBJ2-3; the TCRdb D gene call, TRBD1, has no DNA to confirm it. The CDR3 is made up of 14 amino acids. From germline, CDR1 is MNHEY and CDR2 SVGEGT. The CDR3 region is CASSGPAPSDTQYF.

This sequence joins TRBV29-1 and TRBJ1-2; TCRdb names TRBD1, which stays unverified in the absence of DNA. CDR1 is SQVTM and CDR2 is ANQGSEA in the germline V gene. The CDR3 is 13 amino acids. CDR3 residues: CSVEDAGAYGYTF.

The chain has TRBV21-1 and TRBJ2-7; there is no DNA to check the TCRdb D call of TRBD1. TRBV21-1 is termed a pseudogene. The CDR3 runs 15 residues. CDR3 sequence: CASGRGAGATYEQYF.

The rearrangement joins TRBV6-5 to TRBJ2-7; TCRdb outputs TRBD1, but without DNA this stays unchecked. The germline V gene has CDR1 MNHEY and CDR2 SVGAGI. CDR3 length: 15 amino acids. CDR3 sequence reads: CASSYGTGAFYEQYF.

The J gene is TRBJ2-3, the V gene TRBV29-1; TCRdb proposes TRBD2, but this gene call is untestable without DNA. Germline assignment: CDR1 SQVTM and CDR2 ANQGSEA. The CDR3 has 18 residues. The CDR3 is CSVEPADLAGLTTDTQYF.

The V gene is TRBV6-2 or TRBV6-3, the J gene TRBJ2-3; TCRdb names TRBD2, which stays unverified in the absence of DNA. Germline V gene data show CDR1 as MNHEY and CDR2 as SVGEGT. The CDR3 runs 16 residues. The CDR3 sequence: CASSSRQDPGPDTQYF.

V usage is TRBV28 and J usage is TRBJ1-1. Germline values: CDR1 MDHEN, CDR2 SYDVKM. This CDR3 contains 15 residues. The CDR3 loop is CASSIGRGRNTEAFF.

The genes are TRBV5-5 and TRBJ2-7; TCRdb returns TRBD1, unconfirmable since there is no DNA. Germline V CDR1 and CDR2: SGHKS, YYEKEE (reference sequence). This CDR3 region has 15 residues. CDR3 amino acids: CASSPYQTGVYEQYF.

This chain joins TRBV28 and TRBJ2-3; TCRdb names TRBD2, which stays unverified in the absence of DNA. This CDR3 contains 12 residues. CDR1 and CDR2 from the germline V gene are MDHEN and SYDVKM. The CDR3 loop is CASSTSPDTQYF.

The gene calls are TRBV4-2 and TRBJ1-3; the D call of TRBD1 rests on TCRdb alone, since no DNA is present to check it. The CDR3 sequence is 16 residues long. Germline values: CDR1 LGHNA, CDR2 YNFKEQ. The CDR3 sequence is CASSQKMTGIGNTIYF.

The V call is TRBV29-1, the J call TRBJ1-2; without DNA, the TCRdb call of TRBD1 cannot be checked. Per germline, CDR1 SQVTM and CDR2 ANQGSEA. This CDR3 comprises 13 residues. The chain's CDR3 is CSVEVDRSYGYTF.

This chain links TRBV7-9 with TRBJ1-4. Germline CDR1 is SEHNR and CDR2 is FQNEAQ (reference sequence). The CDR3 is 14 residues long. CDR3 sequence reads: CASSRQEWDEKLFF.

The V gene is TRBV7-3, the J gene TRBJ2-3; TCRdb selects TRBD1, and the lack of DNA leaves this call unchecked. The CDR3 spans 14 residues. CDR1 and CDR2 (germline): SGHTA, FQGTGA. The CDR3: CASSLSGSTDTQYF.

J is TRBJ1-1 and V is TRBV5-1; no DNA is available, so the TRBD1 call from TCRdb remains unchecked. The germline V gene encodes CDR1 SGHRS and CDR2 YFSETQ. The CDR3 sequence is 13 residues long. The CDR3 sequence: CASSLEGAAEAFF.

The chain couples TRBV25-1 to TRBJ2-3. The CDR3 has 13 residues. Germline V lookup: CDR1 MGHDK, CDR2 SYGVNS. CDR3 sequence: CASSGLLADTQYF.

The J gene is TRBJ2-1, the V gene TRBV20-1; TCRdb proposes TRBD2, but this gene call is untestable without DNA. This CDR3 has 15 residues. Germline values: CDR1 DFQATT, CDR2 SNEGSKA (reference sequence). The CDR3 sequence is CSARMTSGHRNEQFF.

CDR3: CASSDPQRRVYGYTF. V is TRBV2 and J is TRBJ1-2. Per germline, CDR1 SNHLY and CDR2 FYNNEI. The CDR3 consists of 15 residues. Full variable domain (rest looked up from reference TRBV2 and TRBJ1-2): EPEVTQTPSHQVTQMGQEVILRCVPISNHLYFYWYRQILGQKVEFLVSFYNNEISEKSEIFDDQFSVERPDGSNFTLKIRSTKLEDSAMYFCASSDPQRRVYGYTFGSGTRLTVV.

This chain links TRBV5-5 with TRBJ2-3; no DNA is available, so the TRBD1 call from TCRdb remains unchecked. CDR1 is SGHKS and CDR2 is YYEKEE in the germline V gene (reference sequence). CDR3 length equals 15 residues. This CDR3 reads CASSLGTGLADTQYF.

The chain has TRBV6-4 and TRBJ2-3. Germline V gives CDR1 MRHNA, CDR2 SNTAGT. The CDR3 totals 13 residues. Here the CDR3 reads CASGGSSTDTQYF.

This chain connects TRBV6-2 or TRBV6-3 to TRBJ1-1. CDR1 and CDR2 (germline): MNHEY, SVGEGT. The CDR3 consists of 15 residues. CDR3: CASTITRLGNTEAFF.

The chain uses TRBV7-3 and TRBJ2-5. The CDR3 has 16 residues. Per germline, CDR1 SGHTA and CDR2 FQGTGA. The CDR3 sequence is CASSLTRSQYQETQYF.

V and J are TRBV25-1 and TRBJ2-1; as DNA is missing, the TRBD2 call by TCRdb cannot be tested. The germline gives CDR1 MGHDK, CDR2 SYGVNS. This CDR3 comprises 12 residues. The CDR3 loop is CAGGLSYNEQFF.

The chain joins TRBV28 to TRBJ2-7; TCRdb picks TRBD2, but there is no DNA to check that call. The CDR3 is 14 amino acids. The germline gives CDR1 MDHEN, CDR2 SYDVKM. CDR3 loop: CASSGGGFDHEQYF.